The present entry profiles one TCR beta chain with its context. Germline values: CDR1 SNHLY, CDR2 FYNNEI. Trimming left V 5 bases short and J 0 bases short, with 14 bases between. This CDR3 is 15 amino acids long. Generated by immunoSEQ multiplex PCR, the TCRdb table keeps only in-frame clones and is missing some. The table lists about 160,000 clones, 92% of them singletons. This sample is drawn from a study of blood T cell repertoires in COVID-19. Study details: Whether acute or convalescent, the COVID-19 samples came from the United States, Italy and Spain.

One Seattle source followed patients from active infection through their disease course. Specimen: peripheral blood. The receptor comes from a man younger than 40 with COVID-19, enrolled during active disease. J is TRBJ2-7 and V is TRBV2; D is perhaps TRBD2 (6 bases). CDR3 sequence reads: CASSPSAGRSYEQYF. In DNA, the CDR3 is TGTGCCAGCAGTCCCTCCGCGGGGCGCTCCTACGAGCAGTACTTC.